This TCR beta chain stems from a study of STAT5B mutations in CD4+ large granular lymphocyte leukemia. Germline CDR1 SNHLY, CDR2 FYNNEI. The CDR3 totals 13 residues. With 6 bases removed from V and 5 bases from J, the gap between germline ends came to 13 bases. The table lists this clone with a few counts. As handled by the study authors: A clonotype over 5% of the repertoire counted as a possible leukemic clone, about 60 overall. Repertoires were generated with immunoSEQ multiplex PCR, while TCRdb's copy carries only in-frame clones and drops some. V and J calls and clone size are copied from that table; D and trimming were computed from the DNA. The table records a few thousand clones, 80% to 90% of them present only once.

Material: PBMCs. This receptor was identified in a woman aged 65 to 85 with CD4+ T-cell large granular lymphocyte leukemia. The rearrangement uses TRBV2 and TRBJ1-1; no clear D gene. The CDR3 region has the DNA TGTGCCAGCAGGACCCTGGGGTTTACTGAAGCTTTCTTT. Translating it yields CASRTLGFTEAFF.